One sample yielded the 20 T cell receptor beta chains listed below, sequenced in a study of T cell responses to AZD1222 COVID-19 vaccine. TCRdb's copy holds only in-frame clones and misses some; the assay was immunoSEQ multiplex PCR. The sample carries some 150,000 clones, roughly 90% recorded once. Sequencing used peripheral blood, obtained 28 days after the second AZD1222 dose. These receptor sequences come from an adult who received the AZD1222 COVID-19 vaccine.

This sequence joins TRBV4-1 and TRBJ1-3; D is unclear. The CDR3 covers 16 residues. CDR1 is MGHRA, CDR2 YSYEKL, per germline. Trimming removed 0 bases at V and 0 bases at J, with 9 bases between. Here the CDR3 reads CASSQDGGLSGNTIYF. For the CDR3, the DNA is TGCGCCAGCAGCCAAGATGGCGGACTCTCTGGAAACACCATATATTTT.

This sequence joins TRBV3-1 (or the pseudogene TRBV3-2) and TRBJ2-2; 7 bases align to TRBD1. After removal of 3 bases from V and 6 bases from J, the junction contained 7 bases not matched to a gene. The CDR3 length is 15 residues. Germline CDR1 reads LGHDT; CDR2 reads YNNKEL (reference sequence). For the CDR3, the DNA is TGTGCCAGCAGCCAGGAGGACAGGCGAGCCGGGGAGCTGTTTTTT. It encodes CASSQEDRRAGELFF.

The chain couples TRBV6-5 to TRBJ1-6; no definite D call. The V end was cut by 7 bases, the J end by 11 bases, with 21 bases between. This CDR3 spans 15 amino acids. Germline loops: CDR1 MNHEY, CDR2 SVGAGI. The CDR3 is CASTPTSVREPPLHF. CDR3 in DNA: TGTGCCAGCACCCCCACGAGCGTTAGGGAACCACCCCTCCACTTT.

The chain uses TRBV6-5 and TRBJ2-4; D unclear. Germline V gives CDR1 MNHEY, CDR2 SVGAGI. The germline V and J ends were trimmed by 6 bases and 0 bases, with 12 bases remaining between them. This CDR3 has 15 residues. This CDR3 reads CASRTGPLAKNIQYF. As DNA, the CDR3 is TGTGCCAGCAGGACTGGACCCCTAGCCAAAAACATTCAGTACTTC.

CDR3 region: CAWSLQESYEQYF. The CDR3 bases are TGTGCCTGGAGCTTACAAGAGAGTTACGAGCAGTACTTC. The chain links TRBV30 to TRBJ2-7; D unresolved. Germline-derived CDR1 and CDR2 are GTSNPN and SVGIG (reference sequence). With 3 bases removed from V and 4 bases from J, the gap between germline ends came to 13 bases. This CDR3 region has 13 residues.

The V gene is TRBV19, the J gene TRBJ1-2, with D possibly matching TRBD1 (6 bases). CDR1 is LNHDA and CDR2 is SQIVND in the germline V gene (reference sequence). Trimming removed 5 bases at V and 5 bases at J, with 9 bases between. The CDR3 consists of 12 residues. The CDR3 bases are TGTGCCAGTAGTCTGGACAGATATGGCTACACCTTC. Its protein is CASSLDRYGYTF.

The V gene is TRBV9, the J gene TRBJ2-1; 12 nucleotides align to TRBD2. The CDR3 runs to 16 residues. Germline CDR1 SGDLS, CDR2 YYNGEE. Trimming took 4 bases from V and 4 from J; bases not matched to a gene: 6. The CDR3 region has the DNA TGTGCCAGCAGCCCGAGTGGACTAGCGGGATACAATGAGCAGTTCTTC. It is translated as CASSPSGLAGYNEQFF.

Written as DNA, the CDR3 is TGTGCCAGCAGCCCATCCGGGACAGGGGGGAGAAACACCATATATTTT. It yields the protein CASSPSGTGGRNTIYF. The rearrangement uses TRBV7-6 and TRBJ1-3; 11 bases are shared with TRBD1. The CDR3 runs to 16 residues. J lost 5 bases, V lost 5 bases, and 8 bases had no gene match. Germline V CDR1 and CDR2: SGHVS, FNYEAQ.

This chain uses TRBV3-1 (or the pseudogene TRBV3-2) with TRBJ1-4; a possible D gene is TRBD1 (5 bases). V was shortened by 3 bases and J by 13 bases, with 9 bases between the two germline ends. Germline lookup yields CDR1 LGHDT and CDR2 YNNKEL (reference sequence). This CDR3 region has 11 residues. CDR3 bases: TGTGCCAGCAGCCATGCAGGGACACTGTTTTTT. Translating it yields CASSHAGTLFF.

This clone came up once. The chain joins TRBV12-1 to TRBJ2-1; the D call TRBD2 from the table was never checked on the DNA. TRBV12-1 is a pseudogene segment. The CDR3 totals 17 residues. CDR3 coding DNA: TGTGCCAGCAGCTTTGTCTTGGGACTAGCGGGATGGAATGAGCAGTTCTTC. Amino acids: CASSFVLGLAGWNEQFF.

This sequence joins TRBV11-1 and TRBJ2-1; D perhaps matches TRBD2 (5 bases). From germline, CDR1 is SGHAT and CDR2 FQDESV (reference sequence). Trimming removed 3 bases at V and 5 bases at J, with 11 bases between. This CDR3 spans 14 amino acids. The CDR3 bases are TGTGCCAGCAGCTTTAGCCCGAGGGACAATGAGCAGTTCTTC. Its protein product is CASSFSPRDNEQFF.

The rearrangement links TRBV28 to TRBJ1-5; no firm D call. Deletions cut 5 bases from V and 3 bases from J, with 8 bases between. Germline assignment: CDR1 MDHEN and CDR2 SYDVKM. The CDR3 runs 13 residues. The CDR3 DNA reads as TGTGCCAGCAGTCACCGAAACAATCAGCCCCAGCATTTT. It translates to CASSHRNNQPQHF.

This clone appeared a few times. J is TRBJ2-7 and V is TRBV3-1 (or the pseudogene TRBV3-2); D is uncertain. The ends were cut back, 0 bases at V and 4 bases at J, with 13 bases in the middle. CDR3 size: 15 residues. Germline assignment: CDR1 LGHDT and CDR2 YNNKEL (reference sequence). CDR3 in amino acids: CASSQDSSASYEQYF. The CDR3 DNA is TGTGCCAGCAGCCAAGATTCATCAGCTTCGTACGAGCAGTACTTC.

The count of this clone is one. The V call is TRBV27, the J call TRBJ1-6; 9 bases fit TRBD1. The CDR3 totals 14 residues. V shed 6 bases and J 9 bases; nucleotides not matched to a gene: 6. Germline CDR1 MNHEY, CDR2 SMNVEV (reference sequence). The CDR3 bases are TGTGCCAGCAGCCCTACAGGGGGCTTTTCACCCCTCCACTTT. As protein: CASSPTGGFSPLHF.

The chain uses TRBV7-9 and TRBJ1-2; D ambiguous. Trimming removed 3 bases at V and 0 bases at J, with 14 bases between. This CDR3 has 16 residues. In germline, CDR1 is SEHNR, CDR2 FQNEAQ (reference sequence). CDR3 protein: CASSLSRAVANYGYTF. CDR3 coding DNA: TGTGCCAGCAGCTTGAGCCGGGCGGTGGCTAACTATGGCTACACCTTC.

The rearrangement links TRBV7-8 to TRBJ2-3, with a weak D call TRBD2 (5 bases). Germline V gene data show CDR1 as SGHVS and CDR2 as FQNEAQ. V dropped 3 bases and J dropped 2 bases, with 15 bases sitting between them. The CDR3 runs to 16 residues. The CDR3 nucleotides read TGTGCCAGCAGCTTGGGCCACCGCCTAGCCACAGATACGCAGTATTTT. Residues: CASSLGHRLATDTQYF.

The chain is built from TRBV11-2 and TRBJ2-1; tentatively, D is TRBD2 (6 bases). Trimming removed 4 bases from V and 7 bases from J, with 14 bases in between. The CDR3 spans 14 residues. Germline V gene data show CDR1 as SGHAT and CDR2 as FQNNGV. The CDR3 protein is CASSSDQRVNEQFF. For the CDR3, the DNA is TGTGCCAGCAGCTCGGACCAGCGGGTTAATGAGCAGTTCTTC.

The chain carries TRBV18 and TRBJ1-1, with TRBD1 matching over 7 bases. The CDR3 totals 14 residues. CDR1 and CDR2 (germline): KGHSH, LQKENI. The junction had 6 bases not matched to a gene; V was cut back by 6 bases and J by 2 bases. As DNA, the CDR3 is TGTGCCAGCTCGTCCGACAGGGTTAACACTGAAGCTTTCTTT. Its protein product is CASSSDRVNTEAFF.

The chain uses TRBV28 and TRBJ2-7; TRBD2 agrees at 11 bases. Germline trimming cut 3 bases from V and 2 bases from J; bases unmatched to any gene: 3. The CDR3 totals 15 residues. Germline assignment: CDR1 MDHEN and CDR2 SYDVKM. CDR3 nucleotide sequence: TGTGCCAGCAGTTTTACTAGCGGGGGAGCCTACGAGCAGTACTTC. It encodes CASSFTSGGAYEQYF.

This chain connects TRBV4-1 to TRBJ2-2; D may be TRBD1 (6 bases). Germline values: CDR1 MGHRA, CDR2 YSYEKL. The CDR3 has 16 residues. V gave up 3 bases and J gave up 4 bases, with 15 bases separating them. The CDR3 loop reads CASSHGDLGGTGELFF. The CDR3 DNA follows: TGCGCCAGCAGCCACGGCGACCTAGGGGGCACCGGGGAGCTGTTTTTT.